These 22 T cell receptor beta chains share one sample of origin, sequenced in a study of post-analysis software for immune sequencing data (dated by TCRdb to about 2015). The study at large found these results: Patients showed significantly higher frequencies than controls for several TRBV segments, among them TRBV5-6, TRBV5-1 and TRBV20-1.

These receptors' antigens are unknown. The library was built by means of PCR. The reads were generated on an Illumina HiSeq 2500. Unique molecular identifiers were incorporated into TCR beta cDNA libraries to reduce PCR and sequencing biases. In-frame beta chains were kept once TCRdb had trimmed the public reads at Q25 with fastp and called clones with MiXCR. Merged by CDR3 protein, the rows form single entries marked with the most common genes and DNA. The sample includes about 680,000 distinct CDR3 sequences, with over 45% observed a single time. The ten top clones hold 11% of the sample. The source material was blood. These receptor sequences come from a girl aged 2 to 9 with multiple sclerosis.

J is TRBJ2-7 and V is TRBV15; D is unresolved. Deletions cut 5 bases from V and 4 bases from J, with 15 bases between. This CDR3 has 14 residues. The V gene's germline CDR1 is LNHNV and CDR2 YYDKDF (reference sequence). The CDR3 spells CATSGVYPRYEQYF. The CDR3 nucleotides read TGTGCCACCAGCGGCGTATATCCCCGATACGAGCAGTACTTC.

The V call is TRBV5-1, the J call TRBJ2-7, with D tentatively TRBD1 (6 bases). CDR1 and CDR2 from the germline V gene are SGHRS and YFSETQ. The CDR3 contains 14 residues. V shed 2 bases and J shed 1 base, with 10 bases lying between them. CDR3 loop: CASSFATGSYEQYF. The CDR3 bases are TGCGCCAGCAGCTTCGCGACAGGTTCCTACGAGCAGTACTTC.

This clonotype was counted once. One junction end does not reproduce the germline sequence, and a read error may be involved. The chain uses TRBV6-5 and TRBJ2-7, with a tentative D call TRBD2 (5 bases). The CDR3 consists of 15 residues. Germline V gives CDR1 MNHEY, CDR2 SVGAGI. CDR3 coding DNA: TGTGCCAGCAGTTACTCGGCCCAGGCGGGCTACGGGCAGTACTTC. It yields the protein CASSYSAQAGYGQYF.

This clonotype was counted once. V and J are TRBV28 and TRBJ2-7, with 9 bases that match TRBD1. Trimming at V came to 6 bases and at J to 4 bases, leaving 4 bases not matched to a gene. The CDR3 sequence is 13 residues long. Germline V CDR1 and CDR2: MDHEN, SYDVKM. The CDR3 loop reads CASRGDRVYEQYF. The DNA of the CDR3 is TGTGCCAGCAGGGGGGACAGGGTGTACGAGCAGTACTTC.

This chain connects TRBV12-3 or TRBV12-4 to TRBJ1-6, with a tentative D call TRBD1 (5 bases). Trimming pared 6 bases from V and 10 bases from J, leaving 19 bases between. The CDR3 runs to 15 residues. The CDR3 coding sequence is TGTGCCAGCAGCCCCGGCCAGGGAGGATGGTCACCCCTCCACTTT. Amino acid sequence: CASSPGQGGWSPLHF.

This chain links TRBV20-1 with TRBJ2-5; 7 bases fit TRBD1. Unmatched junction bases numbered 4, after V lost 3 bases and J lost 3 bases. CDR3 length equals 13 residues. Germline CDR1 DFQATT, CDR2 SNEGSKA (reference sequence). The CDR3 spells CSARIRGKETQYF. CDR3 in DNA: TGCAGTGCTAGGATCAGGGGGAAAGAGACCCAGTACTTC.

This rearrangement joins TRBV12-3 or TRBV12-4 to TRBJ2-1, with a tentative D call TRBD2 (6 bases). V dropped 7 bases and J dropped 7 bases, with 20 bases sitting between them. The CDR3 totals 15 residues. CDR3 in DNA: TGTGCCAGCATGAGTTTGGTACTAGCTGGGAATGAGCAGTTCTTC. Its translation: CASMSLVLAGNEQFF.

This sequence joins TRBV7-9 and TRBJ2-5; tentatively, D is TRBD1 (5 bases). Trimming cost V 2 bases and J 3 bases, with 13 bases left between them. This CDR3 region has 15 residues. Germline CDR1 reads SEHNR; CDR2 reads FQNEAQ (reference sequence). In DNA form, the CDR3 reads TGTGCCAGCAGCTTAACGGGCTCAGGGAAAGAGACCCAGTACTTC. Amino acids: CASSLTGSGKETQYF.

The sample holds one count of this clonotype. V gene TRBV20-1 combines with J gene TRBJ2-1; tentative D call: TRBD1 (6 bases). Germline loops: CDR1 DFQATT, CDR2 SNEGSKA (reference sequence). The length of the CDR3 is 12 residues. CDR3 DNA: TGCAGGGCGGAGACAGGAGACAATGAGCAGTTCTTC. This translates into CRAETGDNEQFF.

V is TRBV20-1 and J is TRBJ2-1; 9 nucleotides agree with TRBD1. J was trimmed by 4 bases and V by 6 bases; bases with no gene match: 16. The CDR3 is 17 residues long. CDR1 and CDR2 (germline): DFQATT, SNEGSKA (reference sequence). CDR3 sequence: CSATDRSGTGKYNEQFF. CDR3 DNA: TGCAGTGCCACCGACCGTTCAGGGACAGGGAAATACAATGAGCAGTTCTTC.

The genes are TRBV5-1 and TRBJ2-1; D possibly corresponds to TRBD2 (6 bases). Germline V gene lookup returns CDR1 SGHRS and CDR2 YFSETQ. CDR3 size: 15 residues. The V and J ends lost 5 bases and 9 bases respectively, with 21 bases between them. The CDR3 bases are TGCGCCAGCAGTCCGGGGGACGTAACGAGCGGTGAGCAGTTCTTC. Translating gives CASSPGDVTSGEQFF.

The CDR3 DNA is TGTGCCTGGAGTGCTGCAGATACGCAGTATTTT. It codes for CAWSAADTQYF. The chain combines TRBV30 with TRBJ2-3; D remains unclear. V was clipped by 1 base and J by 4 bases, with 3 bases between them. The CDR3 has 11 residues. Germline V CDR1 and CDR2: GTSNPN, SVGIG (reference sequence).

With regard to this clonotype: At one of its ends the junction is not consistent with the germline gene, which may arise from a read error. As DNA, the CDR3 is TGTGCCAGCAGCGCTCGACAGGGTACTAGTTCGGATACGCAGGATTTT. Translation gives CASSARQGTSSDTQDF. This chain connects TRBV13 to TRBJ2-3; 7 nucleotides match TRBD1. This CDR3 has 16 residues. The V gene's germline CDR1 is PRHDT and CDR2 FYEKMQ (reference sequence).

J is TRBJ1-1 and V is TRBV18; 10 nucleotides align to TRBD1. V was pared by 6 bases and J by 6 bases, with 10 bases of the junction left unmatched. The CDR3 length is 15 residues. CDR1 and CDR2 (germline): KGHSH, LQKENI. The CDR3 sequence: CASSLRTGGLAEAFF. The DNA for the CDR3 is TGTGCCAGCTCTCTACGGACAGGGGGTCTTGCTGAAGCTTTCTTT.

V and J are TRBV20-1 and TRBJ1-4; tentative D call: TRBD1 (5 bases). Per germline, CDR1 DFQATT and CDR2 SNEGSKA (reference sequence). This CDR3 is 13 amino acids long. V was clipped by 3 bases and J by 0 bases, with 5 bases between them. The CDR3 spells CSARDTTNEKLFF. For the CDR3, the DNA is TGCAGTGCTAGGGACACAACTAATGAAAAACTGTTTTTT.

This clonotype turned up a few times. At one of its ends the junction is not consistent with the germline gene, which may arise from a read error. CDR3 loop: CASSFPGQSAYEQYF. The CDR3 DNA is TGTGCCAGCAGCTTTCCGGGACAGTCAGCCTACGAGCAGTACTTC. The chain couples TRBV5-1 to TRBJ2-7; 7 bases are a match to TRBD1. Per the germline V gene, CDR1 is SGHRS and CDR2 is YFSETQ. The CDR3 sequence is 15 residues long.

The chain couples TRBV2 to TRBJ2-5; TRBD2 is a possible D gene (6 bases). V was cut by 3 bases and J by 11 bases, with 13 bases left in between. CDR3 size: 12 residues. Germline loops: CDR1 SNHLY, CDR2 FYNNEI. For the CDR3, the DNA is TGTGCCAGCAGTGAGGAGGGTTTGGCGCAGTACTTC. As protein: CASSEEGLAQYF.

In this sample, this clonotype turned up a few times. CDR3 bases: TGTGCCACCGGTCAGCGGGAGGGGGAGACCCAGTACTTC. Its translation: CATGQREGETQYF. V and J are TRBV10-3 and TRBJ2-5; 10 bases map to TRBD2. Germline lookup yields CDR1 ENHRY and CDR2 SYGVKD. V lost 10 bases, J lost 5 bases, and 7 bases stayed unmatched. CDR3 length equals 13 residues.

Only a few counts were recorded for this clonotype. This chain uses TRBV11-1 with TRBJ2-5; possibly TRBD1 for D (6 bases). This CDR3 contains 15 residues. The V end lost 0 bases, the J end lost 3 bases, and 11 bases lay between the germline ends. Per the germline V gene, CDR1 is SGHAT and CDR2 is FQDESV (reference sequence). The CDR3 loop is CASSLARGQKETQYF. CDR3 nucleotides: TGTGCCAGCAGCTTAGCGCGAGGACAGAAAGAGACCCAGTACTTC.

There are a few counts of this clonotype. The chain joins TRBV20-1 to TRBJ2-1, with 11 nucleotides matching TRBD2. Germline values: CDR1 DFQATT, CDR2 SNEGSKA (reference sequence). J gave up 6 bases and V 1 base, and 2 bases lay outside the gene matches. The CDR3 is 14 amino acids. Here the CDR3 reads CSARGLAGSNEQFF. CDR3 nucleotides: TGCAGTGCTAGAGGACTAGCGGGGAGCAATGAGCAGTTCTTC.

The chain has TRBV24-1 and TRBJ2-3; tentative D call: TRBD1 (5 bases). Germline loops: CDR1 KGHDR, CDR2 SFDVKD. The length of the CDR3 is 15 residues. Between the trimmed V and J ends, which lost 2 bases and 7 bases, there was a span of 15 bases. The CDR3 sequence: CATSDSQVYFNTQYF. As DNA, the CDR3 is TGTGCCACCAGTGATTCACAGGTCTACTTCAATACGCAGTATTTT.

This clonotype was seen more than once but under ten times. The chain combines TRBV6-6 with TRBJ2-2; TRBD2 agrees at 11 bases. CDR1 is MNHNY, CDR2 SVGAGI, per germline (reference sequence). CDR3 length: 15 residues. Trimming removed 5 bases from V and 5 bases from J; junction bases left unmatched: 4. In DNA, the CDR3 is TGTGCCAGCAGTCCCGGGACTAGCGGTACCGGGGAGCTGTTTTTT. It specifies CASSPGTSGTGELFF.